This T cell receptor (beta chain) is drawn from a study of CD8 T cells in Susac syndrome. Points from the study as a whole: In its TCR sequencing and HLA analysis, the study acknowledged that the number of individuals was relatively small.

Random hexamers were used to reverse transcribe the RNA input (roughly 0.5 to 1 ug). Amplification of TCR beta CDR3 was carried out by immunoSEQ multiplex PCR, which covered 54 Vbeta and 13 Jbeta segments. TCRdb reprocessed the immunoSEQ multiplex PCR reads via MiXCR and lists one record per CDR3 protein. The table records just over 150,000 distinct CDR3 sequences, 95% to 96% of them present only once. CD8+ and CD4+ T cells taken from blood had their TCR beta sequenced. TEMRA cells were FACS-enriched, while CD8+ and CD4+ T cells were negatively isolated. Notes on this clonotype: Its antigen is currently unknown.

The CDR3 length is 13 residues. Germline assignment: CDR1 DFQATT and CDR2 SNEGSKA (reference sequence). With V trimmed by 6 bases and J by 3 bases, 7 bases remained unmatched. The rearrangement uses TRBV20-1 and TRBJ1-2; 7 bases match TRBD1. This sequence was found in a human donor with multiple sclerosis. The sequencing sample was made of CD8+ T cells from PBMCs. CDR3 sequence: CSAPETGHYGYTF. The CDR3 DNA is TGCAGTGCCCCAGAGACAGGGCACTATGGCTACACCTTC.